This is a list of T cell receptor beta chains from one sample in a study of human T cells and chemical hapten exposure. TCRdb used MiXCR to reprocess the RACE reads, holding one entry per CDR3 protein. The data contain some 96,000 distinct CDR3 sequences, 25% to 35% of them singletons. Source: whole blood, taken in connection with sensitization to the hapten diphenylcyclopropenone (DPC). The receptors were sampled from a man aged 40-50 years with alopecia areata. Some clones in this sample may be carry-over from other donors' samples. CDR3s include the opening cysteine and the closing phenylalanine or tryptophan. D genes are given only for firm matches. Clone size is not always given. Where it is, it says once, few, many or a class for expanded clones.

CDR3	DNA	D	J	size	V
CSAATGTAGPQRVQYF	TGCAGTGCTGCTACCGGGACAGCGGGGCCGCAAAGGGTTCAGTACTTC	.	TRBJ2-4	few	TRBV20-1
CASSPLEGASATDTQYF	TGTGCCAGCAGCCCCTTGGAAGGGGCATCGGCCACAGATACGCAGTATTTT	.	TRBJ2-3	few	TRBV7-7
CASSSITGNRGGNTIYF	TGTGCCAGCAGTTCTATAACAGGGAATAGAGGTGGAAACACCATATATTTT	.	TRBJ1-3	.	TRBV28
CASSLAGTGWGGYTF	TGTGCCAGCAGTTTGGCTGGGACAGGGTGGGGTGGCTACACCTTC	TRBD1	TRBJ1-2	few	TRBV28
CASSESGYTGELFF	TGCGCCAGCAGTGAGTCTGGATACACCGGGGAGCTGTTTTTT	.	TRBJ2-2	.	TRBV10-1
CASSPRRTSGNIAGNTIYF	TGTGCCAGCAGCCCAAGACGTACCTCTGGAAACATTGCTGGAAACACCATATATTTT	.	TRBJ1-3	few	TRBV11-1
CASSLNGQLASYNEQFF	TGCGCCAGCAGCTTGAATGGACAACTAGCCTCCTACAATGAGCAGTTCTTC	.	TRBJ2-1	few	TRBV5-1
CASSQGPGQTSAGNQPQHF	TGCGCCAGCAGCCAGGGTCCGGGACAGACGTCTGCAGGCAATCAGCCCCAGCATTTT	TRBD1	TRBJ1-5	.	TRBV4-3
CASSLGRGPTDTQYF	TGCGCCAGCAGCTTGGGACGGGGGCCCACAGATACGCAGTATTTT	.	TRBJ2-3	.	TRBV5-1
CASIGTGGYGYTF	TGTGCCAGCATCGGGACAGGGGGCTATGGCTACACCTTC	TRBD1	TRBJ1-2	few	TRBV12-3/TRBV12-4
CSARGQQTQYF	TGCAGTGCCCGCGGACAGCAAACGCAGTATTTT	.	TRBJ2-3	few	TRBV20-1
CASSPSSGSGYEQYF	TGTGCCAGCAGTCCCTCTAGCGGGAGTGGATACGAGCAGTACTTC	TRBD2	TRBJ2-7	few	TRBV27
CASSKWTAGNTIYF	TGTGCCAGCAGTAAGTGGACAGCTGGAAACACCATATATTTT	.	TRBJ1-3	.	TRBV12-3/TRBV12-4
CASSPGAAPRHEQFF	TGCGCCAGCAGCCCTGGGGCGGCCCCGCGGCATGAGCAGTTCTTC	.	TRBJ2-1	.	TRBV10-1
CASSYRGASTDTQYF	TGTGCCAGCAGTTACCGGGGAGCTAGCACAGATACGCAGTATTTT	.	TRBJ2-3	.	TRBV6-2/TRBV6-3
CASSSRSSYNSPLHF	TGTGCCAGCAGCTCGCGTAGCTCCTATAATTCACCCCTCCACTTT	.	TRBJ1-6	few	TRBV7-2
CSAREWTPHTDTQYF	TGCAGTGCTAGAGAATGGACTCCCCACACAGATACGCAGTATTTT	.	TRBJ2-3	few	TRBV20-1
CASSHQADTQYF	TGCGCCAGCAGCCATCAGGCCGATACGCAGTATTTT	.	TRBJ2-3	.	TRBV5-1
CASRTGGNLNTEAFF	TGCGCCAGCAGGACAGGGGGAAACCTGAACACTGAAGCTTTCTTT	TRBD1	TRBJ1-1	.	TRBV5-1
CASSFWRGEETQYF	.	.	TRBJ2-5	.	TRBV5-6
CASSKLTEAFF	TGTGCCAGCAGCAAACTCACTGAAGCTTTCTTT	.	TRBJ1-1	few	TRBV2
CASRREVGEQYF	TGTGCCAGCAGGCGGGAGGTCGGCGAGCAGTACTTC	TRBD2	TRBJ2-7	once	TRBV6-5
CASSQDRSERRYF	TGCGCCAGCAGCCAGGACAGGTCGGAAAGGAGGTACTTC	TRBD1	TRBJ2-7	few	TRBV4-3
CASSFDRPNTGELFF	TGCGCCAGCAGCTTCGACAGACCGAACACCGGGGAGCTGTTTTTT	.	TRBJ2-2	.	TRBV5-1
CASSPRAGEVSQETQYF	TGTGCCAGCTCACCCCGGGCGGGAGAAGTTTCTCAAGAGACCCAGTACTTC	TRBD2	TRBJ2-5	.	TRBV18
CASSLGTGEGGELFF	TGTGCCAGCAGCTTGGGGACAGGGGAAGGCGGGGAGCTGTTTTTT	TRBD1	TRBJ2-2	.	TRBV5-5
CASSLAQLTGTTDTQYF	TGTGCCAGCAGTTTAGCTCAGTTAACGGGTACAACAGATACGCAGTATTTT	.	TRBJ2-3	few	TRBV12-3/TRBV12-4
CASSARDVSYEQYF	TGTGCCAGCAGCGCCCGGGACGTCTCCTACGAGCAGTACTTC	.	TRBJ2-7	.	TRBV7-9
CSVEVRGVTEAFF	TGCAGCGTTGAAGTAAGGGGGGTCACTGAAGCTTTCTTT	.	TRBJ1-1	.	TRBV29-1
CASSSGSGSNQPQHF	TGTGCCAGCAGTTCGGGTTCCGGTAGCAATCAGCCCCAGCATTTT	.	TRBJ1-5	.	TRBV6-2/TRBV6-3
CASLAGGYNEQFF	TGTGCCAGCTTAGCGGGAGGCTACAATGAGCAGTTCTTC	TRBD2	TRBJ2-1	.	TRBV2
CASSEGLAGGTQYF	TGTGCCAGCAGTGAAGGGCTAGCAGGGGGTACGCAGTATTTT	TRBD1	TRBJ2-3	.	TRBV2
CASSQDGGETQYF	TGTGCCAGCAGCCAAGATGGAGGAGAGACCCAGTACTTC	.	TRBJ2-5	.	TRBV3-1
CASSLVGVSSYEQYF	TGTGCCAGCAGCTTAGTAGGGGTGTCCTCCTACGAGCAGTACTTC	.	TRBJ2-7	few	TRBV5-5
CASSLRASHTPQETQYF	TGTGCCAGCAGCTTGCGGGCGTCTCATACTCCCCAAGAGACCCAGTACTTC	.	TRBJ2-5	.	TRBV11-1
CSASRQNTEAFF	TGCAGTGCTAGTCGTCAGAACACTGAAGCTTTCTTT	.	TRBJ1-1	few	TRBV20-1
CASSLTGGQYEQYF	TGTGCCAGCAGCTTGACAGGGGGACAATACGAGCAGTACTTC	TRBD1	TRBJ2-7	.	TRBV12-3/TRBV12-4